This T cell receptor (beta chain) was retrieved from a study of metastatic and nonmetastatic thyroid tumors (dated by TCRdb to 2018 to 2021). Regarding the complete study: The researchers compared repertoires between peripheral blood samples and tumor or nodule tissue samples from patients with malignant or benign thyroid disease.

General study outcomes and caveats: In both blood and tumor samples, malignant tumors were reported to have significantly higher TCR beta diversity than benign nodules.

Receptors were amplified or captured by PCR. TCRdb lists the instrument as Illumina HiSeq 4000. High-throughput sequencing was used to profile the TCR beta-chain CDR3 region of every patient. Per the original workflow: A classifier to discriminate distant-metastatic papillary thyroid cancer patients was built from CDR3 differences across clinicopathological groups. The Shannon index was used to assess repertoire diversity, and the Morisita-Horn index was used to assess tumor-blood repertoire similarity. Starting from the raw public reads, TCRdb applied fastp trimming at Q25, assembled clones with MiXCR and retained in-frame beta chains. Clone size and V and J calls follow TCRdb, not the original study. This sample has 30,000 to 35,000 clones in its table, and approximately 17% of those were observed once. The ten largest clones add up to roughly 7% of the sample. Before undergoing thyroid surgery, none of the patients had been given any kind of treatment. Using T-cell receptor beta sequencing, the study looked back at clinical samples from patients collected from about 2011 to 2019.

In regard to this clone: Its antigen has not been determined. It has no much larger one-base neighbor in the sample; base qualities were not kept.

The sequence was collected from a female donor with papillary thyroid cancer or a benign thyroid nodule (not recorded which). Some clones in this sample may be carry-over from other donors' samples. Source material: blood.

The nucleotides read TGCGCCAGCAAGACAGGGTCTGCTCCTAATGAAAAACTGTTTTTT. This sequence encodes CASKTGSAPNEKLFF. The chain couples TRBV5-1 to TRBJ1-4; the central 7 bases match TRBD1. The germline V gene gives CDR1 as SGHRS and CDR2 as YFSETQ. Including the terminal cysteine and phenylalanine, the CDR3 comprises 15 residues. Only the CDR3 region is kept as DNA, spanning 45 bases read in frame from base 1. Ends trimmed: V by 6 bases, J by 3 bases; bases unmatched to a gene: 8.